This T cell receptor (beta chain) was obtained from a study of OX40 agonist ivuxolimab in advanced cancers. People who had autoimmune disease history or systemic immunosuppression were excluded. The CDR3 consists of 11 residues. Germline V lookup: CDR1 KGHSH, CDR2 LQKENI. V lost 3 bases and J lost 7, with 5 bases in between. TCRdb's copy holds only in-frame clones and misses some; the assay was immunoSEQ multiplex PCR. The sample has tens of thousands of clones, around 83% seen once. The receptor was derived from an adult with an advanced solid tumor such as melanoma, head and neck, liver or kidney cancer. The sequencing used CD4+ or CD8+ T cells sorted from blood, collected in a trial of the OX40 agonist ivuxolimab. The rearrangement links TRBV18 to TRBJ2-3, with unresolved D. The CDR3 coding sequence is TGTGCCAGCTCACCCAACAATACGCAGTATTTT. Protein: CASSPNNTQYF.